The source of this T cell receptor (beta chain) is a study of T cells in tuberculosis. Study-wide results and caveats: Low-affinity CD1B-GMM tetramer-binding T cells may have been missed.

CDR3 length: 15 residues. Germline-derived CDR1 and CDR2 are SGHTA and FQGNSA. Losses at the gene ends were 6 bases for V and 1 base for J; bases not matched to a gene: 4. Thawed, overnight-rested PBMC were stained with GMM-loaded CD1B tetramer, viability dye and anti-CD3, then sorted. C32 glucose monomycolate from Rhodococcus equi was loaded onto the CD1B tetramers. Before cryopreservation, the sorted PBMC lost their CD14-expressing monocytes. Tetramer-negative cells, around 100,000 per donor, were also sorted. Chain pairing is unknown; alpha and beta were sequenced separately. Repertoires were generated with immunoSEQ multiplex PCR, while TCRdb's copy carries only in-frame clones and drops some. The sample records some 90,000 clones, roughly 88% being singletons.

The gene calls are TRBV7-2 and TRBJ2-5, with 11 positions matching TRBD2. The sequence came from an adult woman with latent tuberculosis. The sequencing sample was made of CD1b-GMM tetramer-negative cells sorted from PBMCs. The DNA of the CDR3 is TGTGCCAGCAGTTTTAGCGGGGGGGCCCAAGAGACCCAGTACTTC. Amino acids: CASSFSGGAQETQYF.